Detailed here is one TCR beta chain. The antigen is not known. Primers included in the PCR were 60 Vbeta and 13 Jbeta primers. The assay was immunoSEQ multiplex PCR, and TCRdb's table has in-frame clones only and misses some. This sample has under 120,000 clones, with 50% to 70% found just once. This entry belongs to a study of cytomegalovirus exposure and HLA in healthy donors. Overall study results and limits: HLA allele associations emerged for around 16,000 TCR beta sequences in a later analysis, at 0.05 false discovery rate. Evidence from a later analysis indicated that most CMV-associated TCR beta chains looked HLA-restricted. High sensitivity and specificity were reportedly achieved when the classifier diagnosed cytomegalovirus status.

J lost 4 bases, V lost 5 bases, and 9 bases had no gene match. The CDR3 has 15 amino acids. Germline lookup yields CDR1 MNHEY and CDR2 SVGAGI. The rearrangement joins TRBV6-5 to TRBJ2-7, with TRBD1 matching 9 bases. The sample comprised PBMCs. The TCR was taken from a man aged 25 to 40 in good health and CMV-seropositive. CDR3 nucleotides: TGTGCCAGCAGTGCGTCCGGGACAGGGACGTACGAGCAGTACTTC. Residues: CASSASGTGTYEQYF.